This T cell receptor (beta chain) emerged from a study of post-analysis software for immune sequencing data. Germline assignment: CDR1 MNHNS and CDR2 SASEGT. Trimming took 6 bases from V and 1 from J, leaving 10 bases between them. The CDR3 has 13 amino acids. With respect to this clonotype: Its specificity is not known.

Unique molecular identifiers were carried by the TCR beta cDNA libraries. cDNA molecules numbering around 450,000 came from roughly 1 to 10 million T cells. A single record per CDR3 protein comes from TCRdb applying MiXCR to the PCR reads. This table holds 500,000 to 600,000 distinct CDR3 sequences, roughly 45% found once. Points from the study as a whole: The authors found that F measure strongly co-clustered same-batch samples. Five or six TRBV segments, TRBV5-6, TRBV5-1 and TRBV20-1 among them, were found more frequent in patients than controls.

The TCR was taken from a girl aged 10-17 years with multiple sclerosis. The chain is built from TRBV6-1 and TRBJ2-7, with D possibly being TRBD1 (5 bases). Sequencing was carried out using blood. The CDR3 loop reads CASSGRTSYEQYF. The CDR3 coding sequence is TGTGCCAGCAGCGGTCGGACATCCTACGAGCAGTACTTC.